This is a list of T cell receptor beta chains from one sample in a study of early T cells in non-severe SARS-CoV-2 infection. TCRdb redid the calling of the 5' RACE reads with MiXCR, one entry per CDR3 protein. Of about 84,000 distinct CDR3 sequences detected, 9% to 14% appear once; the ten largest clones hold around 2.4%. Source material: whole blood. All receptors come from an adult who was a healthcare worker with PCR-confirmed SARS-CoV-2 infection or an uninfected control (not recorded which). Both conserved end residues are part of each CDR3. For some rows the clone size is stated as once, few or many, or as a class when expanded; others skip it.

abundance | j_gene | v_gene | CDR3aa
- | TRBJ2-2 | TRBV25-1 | CASSVSTGRTGELFF
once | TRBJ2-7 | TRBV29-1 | CSVDGAGGTYEQYF
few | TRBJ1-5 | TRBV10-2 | CASREGGKNQPQHF
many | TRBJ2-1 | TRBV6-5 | CASSSSRGGSSYNEQFF
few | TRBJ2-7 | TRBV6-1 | CASSESGPYEQYF
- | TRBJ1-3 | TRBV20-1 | CSASRNLNSGNTIYF
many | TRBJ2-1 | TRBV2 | CASSPTSGDQFF
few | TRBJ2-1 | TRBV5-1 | CASSSGLAEEDEQFF
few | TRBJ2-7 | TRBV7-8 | CASSQIIGVVSYEQYF
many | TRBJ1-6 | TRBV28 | CASSKTRNNSPLHF
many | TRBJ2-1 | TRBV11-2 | CASSPEPRLPPFF
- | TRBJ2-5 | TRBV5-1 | CASSIGNSQETQYF
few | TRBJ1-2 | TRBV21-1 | CASSPPRGGADTF
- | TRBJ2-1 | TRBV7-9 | CASSLGWGNLNEQFF
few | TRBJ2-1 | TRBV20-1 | CSASVRVNEQFF
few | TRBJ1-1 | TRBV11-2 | CASSRAGQLNTEAFF
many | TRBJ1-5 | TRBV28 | CASSPAVGLNQPQHF
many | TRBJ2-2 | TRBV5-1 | CASSLGLRLSPGTGELFF
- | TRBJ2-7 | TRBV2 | CASTTRLAYEQYF
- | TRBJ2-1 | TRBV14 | CASSQDLGYNEQFF
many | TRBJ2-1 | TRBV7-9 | CASSPPGSGINEQFF
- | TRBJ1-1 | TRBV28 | CASSLARVWTEAFF
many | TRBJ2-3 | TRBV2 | CASSPQGADTDTQYF
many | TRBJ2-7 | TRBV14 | CASSYGLAFTYEQYF
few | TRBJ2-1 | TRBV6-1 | CASKNYNEQFF
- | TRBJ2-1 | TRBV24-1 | CATSGLGLDDNEQFF
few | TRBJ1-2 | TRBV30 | CAWRGTGKGYGYTF
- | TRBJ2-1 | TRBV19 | CASSVPKGNNEQFF